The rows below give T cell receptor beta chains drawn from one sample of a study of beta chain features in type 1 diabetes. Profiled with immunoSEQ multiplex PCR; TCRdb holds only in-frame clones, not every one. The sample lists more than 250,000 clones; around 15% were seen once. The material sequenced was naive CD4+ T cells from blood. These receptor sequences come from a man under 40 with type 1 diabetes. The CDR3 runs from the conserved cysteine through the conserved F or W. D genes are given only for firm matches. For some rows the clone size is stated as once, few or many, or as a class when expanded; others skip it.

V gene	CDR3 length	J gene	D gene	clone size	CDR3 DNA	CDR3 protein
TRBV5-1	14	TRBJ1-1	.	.	TGCGCCAGCAGACCGATTGAGTCCGACACTGAAGCTTTCTTT	CASRPIESDTEAFF
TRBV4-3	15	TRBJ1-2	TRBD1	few	TGCGCCAGCAGCCAAGGACAGGGGCAGATCTATGGCTACACCTTC	CASSQGQGQIYGYTF
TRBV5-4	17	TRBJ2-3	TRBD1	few	TGTGCCAGCAGCCGGTCCACAGGGGGAGGTGGCACAGATACGCAGTATTTT	CASSRSTGGGGTDTQYF
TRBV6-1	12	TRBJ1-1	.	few	TGTGCCAGCAGTGAAGTGGACTCGGAAGCTTTCTTT	CASSEVDSEAFF
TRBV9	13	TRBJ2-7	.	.	TGTGCCAGCAGCGATAGCCCCTTCGCGGAGCAGTACTTC	CASSDSPFAEQYF
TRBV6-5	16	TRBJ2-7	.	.	TGTGCCAGCAGTTTCATGGCCACGACTAGGTCCTACGAGCAGTACTTC	CASSFMATTRSYEQYF
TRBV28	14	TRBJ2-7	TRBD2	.	TGTGCCACCTCACCTTCCGGGGGGAGAAACGAGCAGTACTTC	CATSPSGGRNEQYF
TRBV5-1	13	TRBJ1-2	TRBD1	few	TGCGCCAGCAACGAGGGGACAGGCGGCGGCTACACCTTC	CASNEGTGGGYTF
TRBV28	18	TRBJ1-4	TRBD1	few	TGTGCCAGCAGTTTTACAGGGGGCAAACTTGCAACTAATGAAAAACTGTTTTTT	CASSFTGGKLATNEKLFF
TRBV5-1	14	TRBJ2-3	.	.	TGCGCCAGCAGCTTGGCGCAGGGTCCAGATACGCAGTATTTT	CASSLAQGPDTQYF
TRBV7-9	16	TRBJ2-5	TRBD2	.	TGTGCCAGCAGCTTAGCGATAGCGGGAGGGCAAGAGACCCAGTACTTC	CASSLAIAGGQETQYF
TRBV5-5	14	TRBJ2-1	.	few	TGTGCCAGCAGCTTGGGTCAGGTCTTAGATGAGCAGTTCTTC	CASSLGQVLDEQFF
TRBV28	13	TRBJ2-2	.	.	TGTGCCAGCAGACCGGGAGTCACCGGGGAGCTGTTTTTT	CASRPGVTGELFF
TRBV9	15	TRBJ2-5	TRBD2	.	TGTGCCAGCAGCAAGGCTAGCGGGAGGCAAGAGACCCAGTACTTC	CASSKASGRQETQYF
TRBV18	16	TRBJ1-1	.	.	TGTGCCAGCTCACCACCGAGTAGACAGACGAACACTGAAGCTTTCTTT	CASSPPSRQTNTEAFF
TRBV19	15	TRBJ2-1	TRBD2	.	TGTGCCAGTAGTATATTAGCGGGAGGATCGAATGAGCAGTTCTTC	CASSILAGGSNEQFF
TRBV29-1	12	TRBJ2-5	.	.	TGCAGCGTTGCGGGACTCCAAGAGACCCAGTACTTC	CSVAGLQETQYF
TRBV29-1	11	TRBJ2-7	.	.	TGCAGCGTTGAAACGAGCTACGAGCAGTACTTC	CSVETSYEQYF
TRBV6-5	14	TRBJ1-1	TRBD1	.	TGTGCCAGCAGTTCTGGACAGGGGAACACTGAAGCTTTCTTT	CASSSGQGNTEAFF
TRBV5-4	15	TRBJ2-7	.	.	TGTGCCAGCAGCCAGCTCTTAGCGAGAACCTACGAGCAGTACTTC	CASSQLLARTYEQYF
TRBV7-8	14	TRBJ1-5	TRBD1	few	TGTGCCAGCAGCTTGGGACAGTGGAATCAGCCCCAGCATTTT	CASSLGQWNQPQHF
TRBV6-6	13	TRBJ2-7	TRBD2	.	TGTGCCAGCAGGGGGACTAACTCCTACGAGCAGTACTTC	CASRGTNSYEQYF
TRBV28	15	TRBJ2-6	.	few	TGTGCCAGCAGTTTCAGGGTTTCTGGGGCCAACGTCCTGACTTTC	CASSFRVSGANVLTF
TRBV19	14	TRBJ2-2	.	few	TGTGCCAGTAGTATCGGGACTAACACCGGGGAGCTGTTTTTT	CASSIGTNTGELFF
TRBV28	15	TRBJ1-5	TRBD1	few	TGTGCCAGCAGACGACAGGGGTCGAGCAATCAGCCCCAGCATTTT	CASRRQGSSNQPQHF
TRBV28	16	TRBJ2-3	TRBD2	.	TGTGCCAGCAGTTTATTGCTAGCGGGAGTCCGAGATACGCAGTATTTT	CASSLLLAGVRDTQYF
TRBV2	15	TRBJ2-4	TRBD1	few	TGTGCCAGCAGCCGGGGACAGGTAGATAGAAACATTCAGTACTTC	CASSRGQVDRNIQYF
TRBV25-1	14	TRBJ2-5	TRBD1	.	TGTGCCAGCAGTGACGGGACAGCCCAAGAGACCCAGTACTTC	CASSDGTAQETQYF
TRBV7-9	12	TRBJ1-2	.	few	TGTGCCAGCAGCTCCGACTCCCGAGGCTACACCTTC	CASSSDSRGYTF
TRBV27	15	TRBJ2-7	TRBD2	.	TGTGCCAGCAGTTTAAAGCGGGACCACTCCTACGAGCAGTACTTC	CASSLKRDHSYEQYF
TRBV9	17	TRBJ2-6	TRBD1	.	TGTGCCAGCAGCGCAGACAGGGGGACCTCTGGGGCCAACGTCCTGACTTTC	CASSADRGTSGANVLTF
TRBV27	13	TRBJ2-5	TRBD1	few	TGTGCCAGCAGTTCGGGACAGAAAGAGACCCAGTACTTC	CASSSGQKETQYF
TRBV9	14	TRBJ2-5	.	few	TGTGCCAGCAGCCCCATGTGGCGCGGGGAGACCCAGTACTTC	CASSPMWRGETQYF
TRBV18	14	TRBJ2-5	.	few	TGTGCCAGCTCACCGACTGGACTGGGAGAGACCCAGTACTTC	CASSPTGLGETQYF
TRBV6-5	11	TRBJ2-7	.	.	TGTGCCAGCCGGACAGCATACGAGCAGTACTTC	CASRTAYEQYF
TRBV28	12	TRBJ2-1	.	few	TGTGCCAGCAGTCCCCAGGACAATGAGCAGTTCTTC	CASSPQDNEQFF